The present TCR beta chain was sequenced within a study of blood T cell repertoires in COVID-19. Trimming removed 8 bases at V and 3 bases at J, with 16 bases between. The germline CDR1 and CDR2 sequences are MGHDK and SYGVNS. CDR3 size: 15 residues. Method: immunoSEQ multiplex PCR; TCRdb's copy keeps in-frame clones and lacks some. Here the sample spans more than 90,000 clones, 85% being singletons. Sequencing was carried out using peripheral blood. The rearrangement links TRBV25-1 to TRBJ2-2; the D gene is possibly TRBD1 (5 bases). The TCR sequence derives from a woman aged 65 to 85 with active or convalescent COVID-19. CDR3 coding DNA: TGTGCCAGCCTCCCAGGGAAGGGGTACACCGGGGAGCTGTTTTTT. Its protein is CASLPGKGYTGELFF.